These 4 T cell receptor beta chains share one sample of origin, sequenced in a study of CD8 T cells in ankylosing spondylitis. TCRdb independently ran MiXCR on the 5' RACE reads; one entry per CDR3 protein. Of about 190,000 distinct CDR3 sequences in the sample, 10% to 15% were seen once. Material: blood, either unsorted or a sorted T cell fraction (not recorded which). These receptors all come from a female donor with ankylosing spondylitis or in good health (not recorded which).

This clonotype was seen repeatedly, ten times or more. The rearrangement uses TRBV3-1 and TRBJ2-2, with D possibly matching TRBD2 (6 bases). The V and J ends lost 5 bases and 5 bases respectively, with 15 bases between them. This CDR3 is 15 amino acids long. Germline V lookup: CDR1 LGHDT, CDR2 YNNKEL (reference sequence). This CDR3 reads CASSGGGGMTGELFF. As DNA, the CDR3 is TGTGCCAGCAGCGGGGGTGGCGGGATGACCGGGGAGCTGTTTTTT.

The chain is built from TRBV27 and TRBJ1-4; possible D gene TRBD1, 6 bases. The CDR3 consists of 13 residues. Germline V lookup: CDR1 MNHEY, CDR2 SMNVEV (reference sequence). Trimming stripped 3 bases from V and 10 bases from J, with 12 bases between. CDR3 sequence (DNA): TGTGCCAGCAGTTTCAGGGGTATGGGAAAACTGTTTTTT. Protein sequence: CASSFRGMGKLFF. The full variable domain, with the rest looked up from reference TRBV27 and TRBJ1-4, is EAQVTQNPRYLITVTGKKLTVTCSQNMNHEYMSWYRQDPGLGLRQIYYSMNVEVTDKGDVPEGYKVSRKEKRNFPLILESPSPNQTSLYFCASSFRGMGKLFFGSGTQLSVL.

This clonotype was detected ten times or more. The chain carries TRBV7-9 and TRBJ2-7; no clear D. Germline-derived CDR1 and CDR2 are SEHNR and FQNEAQ (reference sequence). V was shortened by 1 base and J by 1 base, with 8 bases between the two germline ends. CDR3 size: 14 residues. The CDR3 DNA reads TGTGCCAGCAGCTTAGAGGGATATTCCTACGAGCAGTACTTC. It specifies CASSLEGYSYEQYF. Using reference TRBV7-9 and TRBJ2-7 for the parts outside the CDR3, the full variable domain is DTGVSQNPRHKITKRGQNVTFRCDPISEHNRLYWYRQTLGQGPEFLTYFQNEAQLEKSRLLSDRFSAERPKGSFSTLEIQRTEQGDSAMYLCASSLEGYSYEQYFGPGTRLTVT.

This clonotype was counted once. The chain joins TRBV7-3 to TRBJ2-1; 12 bases are shared with TRBD2. The CDR3 loop spans 15 amino acids. V trimming: 5 bases; J trimming: 8 bases; junction bases outside the gene matches: 7. CDR1 is SGHTA and CDR2 is FQGTGA in the germline V gene. The CDR3 nucleotides are TGTGCCAGCAGCGGGACTAGCGGGTCGTCTGATGAGCAGTTCTTC. Translating it yields CASSGTSGSSDEQFF.